This T cell receptor (beta chain) was sequenced for a study of siplizumab effects on memory and regulatory T cells. The J segment lost 3 bases and the V segment lost 4 bases, leaving 6 bases of the junction unmatched. Germline V CDR1 and CDR2: SGHAT, FQNNGV. The CDR3 runs to 15 residues. Each sample contributed roughly 10^5 TCR templates to the assay. Sequencing was performed with immunoSEQ multiplex PCR; in TCRdb, only in-frame clones are kept and a portion is missing. The sample has 70,000 to 90,000 clones, 90% seen once. The study's findings and limits: Alloreactive clones mapping to unstimulated subsets formed only a minor fraction. Alloreactive sequences from unstimulated CD4+ memory cells fell significantly with siplizumab. Suppression by proliferating Tregs derived from siplizumab cultures was not verified.

Details on this clone: Its antigen is as yet unknown.

The V call is TRBV11-2, the J call TRBJ2-7, with 10 bases that match TRBD2. The receptor was derived from a human donor in good health. Sequenced input: CD4+ T cells sorted from blood. CDR3 loop: CASSYRTSGFYEQYF. CDR3 coding DNA: TGTGCCAGCAGCTACCGGACTAGCGGCTTCTACGAGCAGTACTTC.